Listed below are T cell receptor beta chains from one sample, sequenced in a study of cytomegalovirus exposure and HLA in healthy donors. The table came from immunoSEQ multiplex PCR; TCRdb's copy has only in-frame clones and leaves some out. The profile shows approximately 160,000 clones, 80% of them singletons. Source material: PBMCs. Receptors were obtained from a human donor in good health. CDR3s leave out the opening cysteine and the closing phenylalanine or tryptophan. Size values are once, few and many counts, or a class for expanded clones, and some rows have none.

TRBV15	-	ATSRPGQGVDTQY
TRBV5-6	-	ASSPRTPYQETQY
TRBV7-2	once	ASSPSNQPQH
TRBV5-6	-	ASSPEAGSYNEQF
TRBV5-1	-	ASAMDTEAF
TRBV2	-	ASILGQGDQPQH
TRBV18	-	ASSPLDSTYNEQF
TRBV4-3	-	ASSQEPGNSYEQY
TRBV7-9	once	ASSLEGIRYTEAF
TRBV7-9	-	SSSRWGQGAQINYGYT
TRBV6-5	-	ASSRGQGNYGYT
TRBV4-1	once	ASSRDSSGNTAVSIY
TRBV4-3	-	ASSQDSVGGALEQF
TRBV7-2	-	ASSLGTSGGTSTDTQY
TRBV5-4	few	ASSLVAGGLNTGELF
TRBV30	-	AWTYPGLAGVCEQY
TRBV2	-	ASSLTANTGELF
TRBV11-2	-	ASSLVGTGGNSPLH
TRBV2	once	ASSEEFGVTKNIQY
TRBV5-4	-	AIPEGTSYGYT
TRBV4-1	-	ASSQDELPIYEQY
TRBV6-6	-	ASSGTIGNTIY
TRBV14	-	ASSPWTDTEAF
TRBV27	-	ASTFLGASTDTQY
TRBV6-5	-	ASSYGGIGTEAF
TRBV11-2	-	ASSADRGNQPQH